This T cell receptor (beta chain) comes out of a study of blood T cell repertoires in COVID-19. There are a few counts of this clone. This CDR3 contains 16 residues. Deletions cut 2 bases from V and 3 bases from J, with 16 bases between. The germline gives CDR1 MGHRA, CDR2 YSYEKL. Sequenced by immunoSEQ multiplex PCR; TCRdb stores in-frame clones only, minus some. The table records over 150,000 clones, around 80% of them present only once. The sample consisted of peripheral blood. The sequence came from a human donor in a cohort sampled during active COVID-19. The chain employs TRBV4-1 and TRBJ1-1; no firm D call. CDR3 region: CASSQPAGDGDTEAFF. DNA of the CDR3: TGCGCCAGCAGCCAACCGGCAGGAGACGGGGACACTGAAGCTTTCTTT.